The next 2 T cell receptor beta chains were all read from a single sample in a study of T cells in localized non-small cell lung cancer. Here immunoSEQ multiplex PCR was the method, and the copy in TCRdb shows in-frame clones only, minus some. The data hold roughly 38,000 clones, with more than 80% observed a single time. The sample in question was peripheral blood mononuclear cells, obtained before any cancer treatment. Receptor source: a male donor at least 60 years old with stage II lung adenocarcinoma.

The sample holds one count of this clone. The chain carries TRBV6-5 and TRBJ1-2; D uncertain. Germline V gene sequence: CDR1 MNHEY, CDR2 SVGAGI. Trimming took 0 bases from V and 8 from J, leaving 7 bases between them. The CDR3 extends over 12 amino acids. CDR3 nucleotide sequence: TGTGCCAGCAGTTACTCGACGGGGGGCTACACCTTC. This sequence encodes CASSYSTGGYTF.

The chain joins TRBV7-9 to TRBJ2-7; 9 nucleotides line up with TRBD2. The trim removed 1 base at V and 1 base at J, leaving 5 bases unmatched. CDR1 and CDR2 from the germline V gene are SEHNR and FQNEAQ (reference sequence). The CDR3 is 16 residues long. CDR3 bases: TGTGCCAGCAGCTTAGTGGCGGGAGGGGTTTCCTACGAGCAGTACTTC. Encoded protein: CASSLVAGGVSYEQYF.